The TCR beta chain described here comes from a study of tumor-infiltrating lymphocytes in primary liver carcinoma (dated by TCRdb to between 2016 and 2019). Background for the entire study: Between late 2015 and March 2016, five patients in China with histopathologically diagnosed primary liver carcinoma had surgical resection. The five patients, three men and two women aged 30 to 69 years, had hepatocellular carcinoma (four) or combined HCC and intrahepatic cholangiocarcinoma (one). Tumors of the five patients were stage T1-T3 N0M0 with maximum diameters of 4.2 to 10 cm. Each sample produced roughly 3.65 to 7.13 million productive TCRbeta reads, and read depth showed no significant difference between tissue types. The study combined TCRbeta repertoire sequencing, expression microarrays and whole-exome sequencing across five regions of each liver tumor, with adjacent normal tissue and blood. A total of some 35 specimens from 5 patients underwent TCRbeta repertoire sequencing, comprising some 25 tumor regions, 5 adjacent noncancerous liver tissues and 5 peripheral blood samples. Repertoires from technical replicates were highly reproducible, with mean shared-clone rates near 0.89 and correlation coefficients above 0.98. What the work shows at the level of the full study, not this receptor alone: Since the samples were bulk and unsorted, there was no way to compare CD4+ and CD8+ T cell repertoires. Consistent with antigen-driven expansion, pairs of tumor regions showed higher repertoire overlap (mean about 36%) than either tumor-adjacent pairs (about 17%) or tumor-blood pairs (about 14%). Because sequencing covered only the TCR beta chain and unpaired alpha chains were not captured, true repertoire diversity is likely underestimated. The study included only a handful of patients, and the authors note findings should be validated in a larger study. A significantly larger repertoire fraction was made up by the top 250 clones in tumors than in blood (p = 0.039).

The CDR3 runs 11 amino acids, cysteine and phenylalanine included. Of the read, only the CDR3 DNA is kept; its 33 bases are in frame from base 1. V and J are truncated by 7 bases and 7 bases respectively, leaving an intervening sequence of 10 bases. CDR1 and CDR2 were assigned from the germline V gene as MNHEY and SVGEGT. In this sample, this clonotype turned up many times. Its antigen is currently not known. There are no base qualities to consult, and no much larger clone falls within one base. Blood RNA was extracted from unsorted whole blood using TRIzol reagent, and germline DNA was obtained with the DNeasy Blood & Tissue kit. Patients had chronic HBV infection and were treatment-naive at sampling. Before surgery, about 3.9 milliliters of peripheral blood were drawn into K2EDTA tubes. Starting from roughly 540 ng total RNA, TCRbeta-specific cDNA was produced by reverse transcription with a constant-region primer and ProtoScript II reverse transcriptase. Three nested multiplex PCR rounds, following a slightly modified ARM-PCR procedure, were used to build the TCRbeta libraries. Multiplex TRBV1-TRBV30 forward primers and a Cbeta reverse primer were used in the first two PCR rounds, each of which was run for around 10 cycles. A final 25-cycle PCR with Deep VentR polymerase added sample barcodes and Illumina adapters. Before sequencing, amplicons between 200 and 500 bp were purified from gel using a QIAquick gel extraction kit. An Illumina HiSeq 2500 was used to sequence the TCRbeta amplicons, generating 250-bp paired-end reads. As for the authors' bioinformatics: To recover full CDR3 sequences, reads were quality-trimmed using Trimmomatic v0.33 and paired reads were then merged using FLASH v1.2.11. MiGEC v1.2.1b assigned V, D and J germline segments to the rearranged TCRbeta sequences. Clonotype statistics, along with Shannon-Wiener diversity indices, were calculated using VDJtools v1.0.0. Except for diversity analysis, only each sample's 250 most abundant clonotypes were used in subsequent analyses to reduce sampling bias. TCRdb handled the public reads itself, with Q25 trimming in fastp and clone calling in MiXCR, and kept productive beta chains. When rows share a CDR3 protein, they turn into one entry using the most common DNA and genes. The V and J calls come from TCRdb's annotation, not from the publication. Here the sample has approximately 310,000 distinct CDR3 sequences; about 62% occur a single time. The top ten hold roughly 8.6% of the sample.

Recombination joined TRBV6-2 or TRBV6-3 with TRBJ2-5; tentative D gene TRBD2, with 5 bases matching. This receptor was identified in a man in his forties with primary liver carcinoma and hepatitis B virus infection. Sequenced input: peripheral blood. The bases read TGTGCCAGCAAGAGGGAACGGACCCAGTACTTC. Its protein reads: CASKRERTQYF.